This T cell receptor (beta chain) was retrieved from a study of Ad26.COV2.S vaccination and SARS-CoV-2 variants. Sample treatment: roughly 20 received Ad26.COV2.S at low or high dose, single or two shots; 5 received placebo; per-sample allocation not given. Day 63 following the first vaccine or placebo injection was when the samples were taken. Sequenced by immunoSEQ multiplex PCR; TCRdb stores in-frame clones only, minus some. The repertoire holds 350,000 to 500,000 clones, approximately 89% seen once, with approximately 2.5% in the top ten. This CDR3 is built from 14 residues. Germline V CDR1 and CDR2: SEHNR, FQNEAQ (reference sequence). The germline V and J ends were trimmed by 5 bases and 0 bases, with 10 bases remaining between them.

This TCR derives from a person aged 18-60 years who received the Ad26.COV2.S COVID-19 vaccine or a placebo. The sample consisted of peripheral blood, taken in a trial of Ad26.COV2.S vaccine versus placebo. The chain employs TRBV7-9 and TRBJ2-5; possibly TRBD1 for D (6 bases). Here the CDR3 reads CASSQQGYQETQYF. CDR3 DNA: TGTGCCAGCAGCCAGCAGGGGTACCAAGAGACCCAGTACTTC.